The clone carrying this T cell receptor (beta chain) has more than one count but fewer than ten. Antigen unknown. TCRdb re-called the reads with MiXCR, one entry per CDR3 protein. The data contain about 180,000 distinct CDR3 sequences, 14% of them singletons. The sample belongs to a study of T cell repertoires in cytomegalovirus infection. On the study more broadly: Evidence of both CMV infection and a matching HLA type came from public TCR beta signatures. Study outcomes and limitations: Ex vivo responses were dominated by HLA-C-restricted CMV-specific TCR beta clonotypes.

The length of the CDR3 is 13 residues. Between the trimmed V and J ends, which lost 4 bases and 5 bases, there was a span of 9 bases. Germline CDR1 reads SEHNR; CDR2 reads FQNEAQ (reference sequence). The sequence was collected from a human donor in good health (CMV status not recorded). Some clones in this sample may be carry-over from other donors' samples. The source material was PBMCs. V and J are TRBV7-9 and TRBJ1-3; D call uncertain. The CDR3 nucleotides are TGTGCCAGCAGCTCTCACGACAGAAACACCATATATTTT. As protein: CASSSHDRNTIYF.